This section outlines one T cell receptor beta chain sequence together with its context. This clonotype has ten or more counts. The antigen it recognizes is unknown. Base-call qualities are not available, and no considerably larger clone is one nucleotide away. The method was multiplex PCR. The sequencer was an Illumina HiSeq 2500. TCRbeta libraries were constructed through three rounds of nested PCR with primers (Table S4) according to protocols adapted from ARM-PCR. PCR products of 200-500 bp were gel-excised and purified with the QIAquick gel extraction kit before sequencing. Per the source publication's procedure: Trimmomatic was used to clean the reads, FLASH merged the cleaned reads into complete CDR3 sequences, and MiTCR assigned the sequences to V(D)J germline segments. Clonal diversity was computed as the inverse Simpson's index with VDJtools. Productive reads were defined as in-frame sequences without a premature stop codon. TCRdb reran the public reads through fastp at Q25 and MiXCR, keeping productive beta chains. Every CDR3 protein is listed once, alongside the most common genes and DNA of its rows. The V and J calls were not made by the authors but by TCRdb's processing. Recorded for this sample are approximately 120,000 distinct CDR3 sequences; roughly three fifths of them occurred a single time. Roughly 19% of the sample is held by the ten biggest clonotypes.

Trimming leaves V shorter by 4 bases and J shorter by 2 bases, with the junction holding 9 bases beyond the gene matches. The CDR3 contains 15 residues, cysteine and phenylalanine counted. The only DNA kept is the CDR3, 45 bases in frame from the first base. According to the germline V gene, CDR1 reads SQVTM and CDR2 reads ANQGSEA. This entry belongs to a study of tumor and adjacent non-tumor tissue in lung cancer listed by TCRdb under 2018. For the wider study: The cohort included about a dozen adenocarcinoma, a couple of squamous cell carcinoma and 1 small cell lung cancer patients. Ages among the approximately 15 patients ranged from about 31 to 85 years, there were approximately 10 men and 5 women, and disease was at TNM stage I to III. In total, sequencing yielded 125,075,908 productive TCRbeta reads, which works out to an average of about 4.2 million reads per sample. Using bulk TCRbeta repertoires from approximately 15 lung cancer patients, the study set lung tumor tissue side by side with matched distant non-tumor lung tissue. For each patient, one tumor sample and one normal lung sample were taken, giving roughly 30 paired specimens that underwent TCRbeta CDR3 sequencing.

Here is what the overall study found, with its caveats: Neither the sequencing platform nor unique molecular identifiers are named or mentioned anywhere in the methods. Peripheral blood was not sequenced, so blood TCRbeta repertoires in these lung cancer patients were not examined. With only around 16 patients in the cohort, the authors noted that larger samples and more detailed clinical data are needed. A significantly larger cumulative share of the repertoire was made up by the top 100 clones in normal lung than in tumor tissue. Significantly higher TCR diversity (inverse Simpson) was observed in tumor tissue than in normal lung tissue (around 460 vs 160, P = 0.0075, Mann-Whitney U test). TCR diversity was significantly higher in younger patients, and greater tumor TCR diversity was associated with shorter overall survival and shorter disease-free survival.

RNA was isolated from bulk unsorted tissue, and RNA quality was assessed with a NanoDrop ND-1000 and an Agilent 2100. The normal lung samples consisted of distant non-tumor tissue collected more than 3 cm from the tumor edge. Donors were newly diagnosed lung cancer patients admitted for thoracic surgery in China between August and November 2014, without prior chemotherapy. Patients who had received previous radiotherapy or chemotherapy, or who had another concurrent cancer, were excluded from the study. Pieces of surgical tissue measuring roughly 1-2.3 cm3 were kept in RNAlater solution and stored at -80 degrees C until use.

The specimen sequenced was distant non-tumor lung tissue. The V and J segments used are TRBV29-1 and TRBJ2-5; 8 bases in between match TRBD1. The sequence came from a man aged 55-75 years with non-small cell lung cancer. The CDR3 protein is CSVGGTGGKQETQYF. The sequenced DNA is TGCAGCGTTGGAGGGACAGGAGGGAAACAAGAGACCCAGTACTTC.